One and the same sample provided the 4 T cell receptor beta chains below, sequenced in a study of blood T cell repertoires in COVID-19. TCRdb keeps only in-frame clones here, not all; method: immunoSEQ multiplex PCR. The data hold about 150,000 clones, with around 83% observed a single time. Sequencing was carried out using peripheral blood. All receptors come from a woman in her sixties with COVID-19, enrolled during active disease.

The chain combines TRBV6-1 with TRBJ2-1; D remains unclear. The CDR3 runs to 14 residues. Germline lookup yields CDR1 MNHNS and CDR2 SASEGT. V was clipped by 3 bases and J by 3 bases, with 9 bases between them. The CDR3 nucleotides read TGTGCCAGCAGTGATTCCCGACTCTACAATGAGCAGTTCTTC. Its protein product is CASSDSRLYNEQFF.

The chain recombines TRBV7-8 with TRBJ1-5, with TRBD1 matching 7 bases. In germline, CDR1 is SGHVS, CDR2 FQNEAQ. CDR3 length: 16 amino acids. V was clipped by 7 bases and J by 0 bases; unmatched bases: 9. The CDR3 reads CASIRDSPYSNQPQHF. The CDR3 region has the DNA TGTGCCAGCATCCGGGACAGCCCATATAGCAATCAGCCCCAGCATTTT.

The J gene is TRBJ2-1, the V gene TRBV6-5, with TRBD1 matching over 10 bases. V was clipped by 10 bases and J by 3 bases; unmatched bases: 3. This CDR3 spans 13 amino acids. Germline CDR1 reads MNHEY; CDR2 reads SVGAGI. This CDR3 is CATRDRGYNEQFF. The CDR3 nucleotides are TGTGCCACCCGGGACAGGGGCTACAATGAGCAGTTCTTC.

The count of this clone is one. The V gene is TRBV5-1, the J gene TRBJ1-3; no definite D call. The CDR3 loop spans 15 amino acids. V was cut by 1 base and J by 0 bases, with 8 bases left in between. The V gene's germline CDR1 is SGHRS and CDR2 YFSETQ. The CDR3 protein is CASSLWADSGNTIYF. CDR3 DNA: TGCGCCAGCAGCTTGTGGGCCGACTCTGGAAACACCATATATTTT.